This is a list of T cell receptor beta chains from one sample in a study of T cell repertoires in cytomegalovirus infection. In TCRdb, the reads were re-called with MiXCR into one record per CDR3 protein. The sample lists around 240,000 distinct CDR3 sequences; approximately 24% were seen once. Specimen: CD8+ T cells from PBMCs. The receptors come from a human donor in good health (CMV status not recorded). Some clones in this sample may be carry-over from other donors' samples. Each CDR3 is given with its conserved first and last residue. Each record gives: CDR3 DNA, CDR3 protein, V gene, J gene, D gene, clone size. The D gene is left open where the match is weak. Clone size is given for some rows only: seen once, a few or many times, or a class if the clone is expanded.

CDR3 DNA: TGTGCCAGCAGACTGGGTGAGCAGTTCTTC
CDR3 protein: CASRLGEQFF
V gene: TRBV7-2
J gene: TRBJ2-1
D gene: NA
clone size: many

CDR3 DNA: TGTGCCAGCAGCTTAGTCGGAACAGGAAACTATGGCTACACCTTC
CDR3 protein: CASSLVGTGNYGYTF
V gene: TRBV7-8
J gene: TRBJ1-2
D gene: NA
clone size: NA

CDR3 DNA: TGCGCCAGCAGCTGGGGTGGCACTTATGACACTGAAGCTTTCTTT
CDR3 protein: CASSWGGTYDTEAFF
V gene: TRBV5-1
J gene: TRBJ1-1
D gene: NA
clone size: NA

CDR3 DNA: TGTGCCAGCAGCCCGGTTGCTCTAGCAGGATGGGAGACCCAGTACTTC
CDR3 protein: CASSPVALAGWETQYF
V gene: TRBV5-6
J gene: TRBJ2-5
D gene: NA
clone size: once

CDR3 DNA: TGTGCCAGCAACGTCAGGGTTAGGTCCTACAATGAGCAGTTCTTC
CDR3 protein: CASNVRVRSYNEQFF
V gene: TRBV2
J gene: TRBJ2-1
D gene: NA
clone size: NA

CDR3 DNA: TGTGCCAGCAGCCGACCTCGGACAGGGCGGACTCAAGAGACCCAGTACTTC
CDR3 protein: CASSRPRTGRTQETQYF
V gene: TRBV7-8
J gene: TRBJ2-5
D gene: TRBD1
clone size: many

CDR3 DNA: TGCGCCAGCAGCCAAGAGAGAAGCGGGGGGGCCCCCAGCTCCTACAATGAGCAGTTCTTC
CDR3 protein: CASSQERSGGAPSSYNEQFF
V gene: TRBV4-1
J gene: TRBJ2-1
D gene: TRBD2
clone size: NA

CDR3 DNA: TGTGCCAGCAGCTCCCGGTTAGGCACTGAAGCTTTCTTT
CDR3 protein: CASSSRLGTEAFF
V gene: TRBV28
J gene: TRBJ1-1
D gene: NA
clone size: few

CDR3 DNA: TGTGCCAGCCGCCAAAATAATTCACCCCTCCACTTT
CDR3 protein: CASRQNNSPLHF
V gene: TRBV27
J gene: TRBJ1-6
D gene: NA
clone size: few

CDR3 DNA: TGTGCCAGCAGTGACACAAATACAGGGAATGAAGCTTTCTTT
CDR3 protein: CASSDTNTGNEAFF
V gene: TRBV6-4
J gene: TRBJ1-1
D gene: NA
clone size: few

CDR3 DNA: TGTGCCATCAGTGTTGGGGGGGCCCTCTACAATGAGCAGTTCTTC
CDR3 protein: CAISVGGALYNEQFF
V gene: TRBV10-3
J gene: TRBJ2-1
D gene: NA
clone size: few

CDR3 DNA: TGTGCCAGCAGTCAGGAACCCGAGCAGTACTTC
CDR3 protein: CASSQEPEQYF
V gene: TRBV6-1
J gene: TRBJ2-7
D gene: NA
clone size: NA

CDR3 DNA: TGTGCCAGCAGTCCTGGGGACAGGGGGCTGGAGACCCAGTACTTC
CDR3 protein: CASSPGDRGLETQYF
V gene: TRBV7-6
J gene: TRBJ2-5
D gene: TRBD1
clone size: many

CDR3 DNA: TGCGCCAGCAGCTTAACCGGGACTTCGAGCTCCTACGAGCAGTACTTC
CDR3 protein: CASSLTGTSSSYEQYF
V gene: TRBV5-1
J gene: TRBJ2-7
D gene: NA
clone size: few

CDR3 DNA: TGTGCCACCAGTGAGCCCGGACCACCCACAGATACGCAGTATTTT
CDR3 protein: CATSEPGPPTDTQYF
V gene: TRBV24-1
J gene: TRBJ2-3
D gene: NA
clone size: few

CDR3 DNA: TGTGCCAGCGCGACGACAGGGGCGGACGAGCAGTACTTC
CDR3 protein: CASATTGADEQYF
V gene: TRBV14
J gene: TRBJ2-7
D gene: TRBD1
clone size: NA

CDR3 DNA: TGTGCCAGCACCACAGGTAGCAATCAGCCCCAGCATTTT
CDR3 protein: CASTTGSNQPQHF
V gene: TRBV2
J gene: TRBJ1-5
D gene: NA
clone size: NA

CDR3 DNA: TGCAGTGCTAGAGCCCCGGGAGACGACTATAGCAATCAGCCCCAGCATTTT
CDR3 protein: CSARAPGDDYSNQPQHF
V gene: TRBV20-1
J gene: TRBJ1-5
D gene: NA
clone size: few

CDR3 DNA: TGTGCCAGCGGGGACCCGGGACTCTTGAACACTGAAGCTTTCTTT
CDR3 protein: CASGDPGLLNTEAFF
V gene: TRBV2
J gene: TRBJ1-1
D gene: NA
clone size: NA

CDR3 DNA: TGCGCCAGCAGCCAAACAGCTTCCTACGAGCAGTACTTC
CDR3 protein: CASSQTASYEQYF
V gene: TRBV4-1
J gene: TRBJ2-7
D gene: NA
clone size: NA

CDR3 DNA: TGCGCCAGCAGCCGCAGACTAGCGGTTGAGCAGTTCTTC
CDR3 protein: CASSRRLAVEQFF
V gene: TRBV4-1
J gene: TRBJ2-1
D gene: TRBD2
clone size: NA

CDR3 DNA: TGTGCCAGCAGCGACCCGGACTCTTACGAGCAGTACTTC
CDR3 protein: CASSDPDSYEQYF
V gene: TRBV7-2
J gene: TRBJ2-7
D gene: NA
clone size: many

CDR3 DNA: TGTGCCAGCAGTTCCCCCGCGGAGAGCACAGATACGCAGTATTTT
CDR3 protein: CASSSPAESTDTQYF
V gene: TRBV6-2/TRBV6-3
J gene: TRBJ2-3
D gene: NA
clone size: many

CDR3 DNA: TGTGCCAGCAGTCCCCTAGGGACAACTAACTATGGCTACACCTTC
CDR3 protein: CASSPLGTTNYGYTF
V gene: TRBV12-3/TRBV12-4
J gene: TRBJ1-2
D gene: NA
clone size: many

CDR3 DNA: TGCAGTGCATGGACAACATACAATGAGCAGTTCTTC
CDR3 protein: CSAWTTYNEQFF
V gene: TRBV20-1
J gene: TRBJ2-1
D gene: NA
clone size: NA

CDR3 DNA: TGTGCCAGCAGCTTAAGAGCCCAGTGGATCCAAGAGACCCAGTACTTC
CDR3 protein: CASSLRAQWIQETQYF
V gene: TRBV7-8
J gene: TRBJ2-5
D gene: NA
clone size: NA

CDR3 DNA: TGTGCCAGCAGCTCGACAAAGTCCGGTATTGGTGGTTCGGACACCATATATTTT
CDR3 protein: CASSSTKSGIGGSDTIYF
V gene: TRBV7-9
J gene: TRBJ1-3
D gene: NA
clone size: many

CDR3 DNA: TGTGCCAGCAGCGAAACTAGCGGGAACACCGGGGAGCTGTTTTTT
CDR3 protein: CASSETSGNTGELFF
V gene: TRBV7-6
J gene: TRBJ2-2
D gene: TRBD2
clone size: NA

CDR3 DNA: TGTGCCAGCAGATTCGGGAGTGGGGCCTCCTACAATGAGCAGTTCTTC
CDR3 protein: CASRFGSGASYNEQFF
V gene: TRBV28
J gene: TRBJ2-1
D gene: NA
clone size: many

CDR3 DNA: TGTGCCAGCAGTGTATCGGGCTACGAGCAGTACTTC
CDR3 protein: CASSVSGYEQYF
V gene: TRBV2
J gene: TRBJ2-7
D gene: NA
clone size: few

CDR3 DNA: TGTGCCAGCCAAAACGGCTTCGGTCAGCCCCAGCATTTT
CDR3 protein: CASQNGFGQPQHF
V gene: TRBV7-9
J gene: TRBJ1-5
D gene: NA
clone size: few

CDR3 DNA: TGTGCCAGCAGGCGGGGCACAGATACGCAGTATTTT
CDR3 protein: CASRRGTDTQYF
V gene: TRBV12-3/TRBV12-4
J gene: TRBJ2-3
D gene: NA
clone size: NA

CDR3 DNA: TGTCCCAGCAGCTTAGGGCCGGATACGCAGTATTTT
CDR3 protein: CPSSLGPDTQYF
V gene: TRBV7-2
J gene: TRBJ2-3
D gene: NA
clone size: NA

CDR3 DNA: TGCAGTGCTAGAGTACAGGGGATTTCCTACGAGCAGTACTTC
CDR3 protein: CSARVQGISYEQYF
V gene: TRBV20-1
J gene: TRBJ2-7
D gene: TRBD1
clone size: NA

CDR3 DNA: TGTGCCACCAGTGATTACCAACTGGGAAGCTCCTACAATGAGCAGTTCTTC
CDR3 protein: CATSDYQLGSSYNEQFF
V gene: TRBV24-1
J gene: TRBJ2-1
D gene: NA
clone size: few

CDR3 DNA: TGCAGCGCCCGAGATAAACAGGGCTCCCACGAGCAGTACTTC
CDR3 protein: CSARDKQGSHEQYF
V gene: TRBV29-1
J gene: TRBJ2-7
D gene: NA
clone size: NA

CDR3 DNA: TGCGCCAGCAGCCAAGCAGTGGGGGCTAGCAATGAGCAGTTCTTC
CDR3 protein: CASSQAVGASNEQFF
V gene: TRBV4-1
J gene: TRBJ2-1
D gene: NA
clone size: NA

CDR3 DNA: TGTGCCAGCAGCCATTGGGATTATGGCTACACCTTC
CDR3 protein: CASSHWDYGYTF
V gene: TRBV3-1
J gene: TRBJ1-2
D gene: NA
clone size: NA

CDR3 DNA: TGTGCCAGCCAGTACGGGGGTAATTCACCCCTCCACTTT
CDR3 protein: CASQYGGNSPLHF
V gene: TRBV19
J gene: TRBJ1-6
D gene: NA
clone size: many

CDR3 DNA: TGTGCCAGCAGTCCCCACGTAAAGAGCTCTGGAAACACCATATATTTT
CDR3 protein: CASSPHVKSSGNTIYF
V gene: TRBV28
J gene: TRBJ1-3
D gene: NA
clone size: NA

CDR3 DNA: TGTGCCAGCAGCTGGACAGGGGCTCGGTTGAACACTGAAGCTTTCTTT
CDR3 protein: CASSWTGARLNTEAFF
V gene: TRBV7-9
J gene: TRBJ1-1
D gene: TRBD1
clone size: few

CDR3 DNA: TGCAGTGCTATAAAAACAGGGGATGACACTGAAGCTTTCTTT
CDR3 protein: CSAIKTGDDTEAFF
V gene: TRBV20-1
J gene: TRBJ1-1
D gene: TRBD1
clone size: few

CDR3 DNA: TGCGCCAGCAGCCTAATACAGGGGCCTTCCTACGAGCAGTACTTC
CDR3 protein: CASSLIQGPSYEQYF
V gene: TRBV4-1
J gene: TRBJ2-7
D gene: TRBD1
clone size: NA

CDR3 DNA: TGTGCCAGCAGCTTACCTAGCGGGGACCCCTACGAGCAGTACTTC
CDR3 protein: CASSLPSGDPYEQYF
V gene: TRBV7-9
J gene: TRBJ2-7
D gene: TRBD2
clone size: many

CDR3 DNA: TGTGCCAGCAGCTTAGGGCCGGAGGTTCTCTTT
CDR3 protein: CASSLGPEVLF
V gene: TRBV7-2
J gene: TRBJ1-1
D gene: NA
clone size: NA

CDR3 DNA: TGTGCCAGCAGACCGACTAGCGGGGAGGCCTACAATGAGCATCTCTTC
CDR3 protein: CASRPTSGEAYNEHLF
V gene: TRBV2
J gene: TRBJ2-1
D gene: TRBD2
clone size: NA

CDR3 DNA: TGCAGTGCTAGAGGGACAGGGGACTCCTACGAGCAGTACTTC
CDR3 protein: CSARGTGDSYEQYF
V gene: TRBV20-1
J gene: TRBJ2-7
D gene: TRBD1
clone size: few

CDR3 DNA: TGTGCCAGCAGCCCTGCGGGGACAGCGAATCCCACTGAAGCTTTCTTT
CDR3 protein: CASSPAGTANPTEAFF
V gene: TRBV7-9
J gene: TRBJ1-1
D gene: TRBD1
clone size: few

CDR3 DNA: TGTGCCAGCAGCTTAAGTGGGACAGGGTACGAGGCTTTCTTT
CDR3 protein: CASSLSGTGYEAFF
V gene: TRBV7-6
J gene: TRBJ1-1
D gene: TRBD1
clone size: many

CDR3 DNA: TGTGCCAGCAGTCCGTCCGGGAGGCAGGAGACCCAGTACTTC
CDR3 protein: CASSPSGRQETQYF
V gene: TRBV12-3/TRBV12-4
J gene: TRBJ2-5
D gene: TRBD2
clone size: NA

CDR3 DNA: TGTGCCAGCAGCTTAACGGGGGGGGAGGTCCCTGAAGCTTTCTTT
CDR3 protein: CASSLTGGEVPEAFF
V gene: TRBV7-3
J gene: TRBJ1-1
D gene: NA
clone size: NA

CDR3 DNA: TGTGCCAGCAGTCCGGAGATCGTCTACGAGCAGTACTTC
CDR3 protein: CASSPEIVYEQYF
V gene: TRBV27
J gene: TRBJ2-7
D gene: NA
clone size: NA

CDR3 DNA: TGTGCCAGCAGTGAAACCCTAAATCAGCCCCAGCATTTT
CDR3 protein: CASSETLNQPQHF
V gene: TRBV2
J gene: TRBJ1-5
D gene: NA
clone size: NA

CDR3 DNA: TGTGCCAGCAGCCGGAGGACGGACAGCTCCTACGAGCAGTACTTC
CDR3 protein: CASSRRTDSSYEQYF
V gene: TRBV7-6
J gene: TRBJ2-7
D gene: NA
clone size: many

CDR3 DNA: TGTGCCAGCAGCTCAATCCCGGACACTGAAGCTTTCTTT
CDR3 protein: CASSSIPDTEAFF
V gene: TRBV7-9
J gene: TRBJ1-1
D gene: NA
clone size: many